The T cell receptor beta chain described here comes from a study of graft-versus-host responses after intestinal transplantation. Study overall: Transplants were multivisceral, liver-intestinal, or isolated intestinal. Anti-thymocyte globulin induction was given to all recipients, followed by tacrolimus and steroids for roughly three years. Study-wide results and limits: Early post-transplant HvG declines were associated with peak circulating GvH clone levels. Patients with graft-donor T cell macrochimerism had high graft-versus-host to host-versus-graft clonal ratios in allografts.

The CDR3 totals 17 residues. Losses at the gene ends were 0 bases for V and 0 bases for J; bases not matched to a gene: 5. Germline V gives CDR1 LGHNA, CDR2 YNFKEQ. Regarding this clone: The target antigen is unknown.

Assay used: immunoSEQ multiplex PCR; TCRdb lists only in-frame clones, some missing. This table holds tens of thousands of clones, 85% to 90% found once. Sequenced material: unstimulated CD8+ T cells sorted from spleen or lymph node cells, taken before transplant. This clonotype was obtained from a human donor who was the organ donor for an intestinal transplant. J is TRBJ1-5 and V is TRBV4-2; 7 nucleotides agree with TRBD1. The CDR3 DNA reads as TGTGCCAGCAGCCAAGATCCGGGACAGTATAGCAATCAGCCCCAGCATTTT. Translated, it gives CASSQDPGQYSNQPQHF.